Here is one TCR beta chain with its context. Profiling relied on immunoSEQ multiplex PCR, and the TCRdb table lists in-frame clones only, not all of them. The table lists 350,000 to 450,000 clones, approximately 89% of them singletons. This sample was included in a study of blood T cell repertoires in COVID-19. The CDR3 loop spans 15 amino acids. From germline, CDR1 is SGHTA and CDR2 FQGNSA. The ends were cut back, 5 bases at V and 1 base at J, with 13 bases in the middle. The receptor was derived from a woman aged 60 to 75 with COVID-19, enrolled during active disease. The chain employs TRBV7-2 and TRBJ2-3; D might be TRBD2 (6 bases). The sequencing sample was made of peripheral blood. CDR3 residues: CASSPAGLRTDTQYF. The CDR3, as DNA: TGTGCCAGCAGCCCTGCGGGACTCCGCACAGATACGCAGTATTTT.